This TCR beta chain comes out of a study of blood T cell repertoires in COVID-19. Study summary: From the United States, Italy and Spain came samples of acute and convalescent COVID-19. T cells, B-cell-depleted T cells, or PBMCs provided the cDNA or gDNA that served as material.

Methods used by the authors: Nucleated cell counts were estimated from reference gene primer amplification. Assay: immunoSEQ multiplex PCR; the TCRdb copy retains only in-frame clones and omits some. V, J and clone size are taken as reported in that table, and D and trimming were inferred from the DNA itself. The table lists tens of thousands of clones, roughly 91% of them singletons. Patients from Seattle were sampled longitudinally, starting during active infection. The sample taken for sequencing was peripheral blood. This TCR was sampled from a man aged 50 to 59 with COVID-19, enrolled during active disease.

In nucleotides, the CDR3 is TGTGCCAGCAGCTTAGACAGGACAGGGGCAGGGTACGAGCAGTACTTC. Amino acid sequence: CASSLDRTGAGYEQYF. The chain carries TRBV11-2 and TRBJ2-7, with 9 bases lining up with TRBD1. The CDR3 loop spans 16 amino acids. The V segment lost 0 bases and the J segment 4 bases; nucleotides outside the gene matches: 7. CDR1 is SGHAT, CDR2 FQNNGV, per germline.